This TCR beta chain was retrieved from a study of blood T cell repertoires in COVID-19. At the level of the study: Acute and convalescent COVID-19 samples came from the United States, Italy and Spain. From T cells, B-cell-depleted T cells, or PBMCs came the material, which was cDNA or gDNA.

The V segment lost 4 bases and the J segment 4 bases; nucleotides outside the gene matches: 4. This CDR3 has 13 amino acids. Germline assignment: CDR1 SQVTM and CDR2 ANQGSEA. In the original processing: Nucleated cell counts were estimated from reference gene primer amplification. Only in-frame clones appear in the TCRdb table, and some are missing; sequencing was by immunoSEQ multiplex PCR. V, J and clone size reflect that table, while D and trimming were determined from the DNA. The table includes about 59,000 clones, roughly 90% detected once. This receptor was obtained from an older man in a cohort sampled during active COVID-19. The sequencing input was peripheral blood. This chain connects TRBV29-1 to TRBJ1-5, with 7 bases aligning to TRBD1. The CDR3 DNA sequence: TGCAGCGTTGGCGACAGGGCAAATCAGCCCCAGCATTTT. Residues: CSVGDRANQPQHF.